This T cell receptor (beta chain) came from a study of early T cells in non-severe SARS-CoV-2 infection. Study summary: Bulk RNA from unsorted whole blood was sequenced; chains were unpaired. The study's findings and limits: CD4 and private specificities were missed by VDJdb matching, which favored anti-spike CD8 responses.

This clonotype has more than one count but fewer than ten. No antigen is known for it. Germline-derived CDR1 and CDR2 are SNHLY and FYNNEI. Trimming left V 6 bases short and J 6 bases short, with 12 bases between. This CDR3 spans 12 amino acids. Separate cDNA molecules each had unique molecular identifiers attached to them. TCRdb re-derived calls from the 5' RACE reads in MiXCR, one entry per CDR3 protein. The table lists tens of thousands of distinct CDR3 sequences, approximately 6.4% of them singletons. This rearrangement joins TRBV2 to TRBJ2-7, with D perhaps matching TRBD2 (6 bases). The receptor's source is an adult who was a healthcare worker with PCR-confirmed SARS-CoV-2 infection or an uninfected control (not recorded which). This sample comprised whole blood, obtained at baseline. CDR3 nucleotides: TGTGCCAGCAGCGTGGGGGGTGGCGAGCAGTACTTC. Encoded protein: CASSVGGGEQYF. Combining the CDR3 with reference TRBV2 and TRBJ2-7 gives the whole variable domain EPEVTQTPSHQVTQMGQEVILRCVPISNHLYFYWYRQILGQKVEFLVSFYNNEISEKSEIFDDQFSVERPDGSNFTLKIRSTKLEDSAMYFCASSVGGGEQYFGPGTRLTVT.